Following are 26 T cell receptor beta chains from one sample sequenced in a study of blood T cell repertoires in COVID-19. Some clones are missing from TCRdb's copy, which holds only in-frame ones; the method was immunoSEQ multiplex PCR. The profile shows approximately 72,000 clones, around 83% of them singletons. Sequenced material: peripheral blood. The receptors shown here come from a woman older than 75 with active or convalescent COVID-19.

V gene TRBV10-3 combines with J gene TRBJ2-7, with 10 bases identical to TRBD1. The CDR3 spans 14 residues. The V and J ends lost 3 bases and 2 bases, in that order; junction bases with no gene match: 1. Germline CDR1 ENHRY, CDR2 SYGVKD. Here the CDR3 reads CAISDGTGAYEQYF. The CDR3 DNA sequence: TGTGCCATCAGTGACGGGACAGGGGCCTACGAGCAGTACTTC.

This rearrangement joins TRBV7-2 to TRBJ2-5; D is unclear. CDR3 length equals 13 residues. Germline CDR1 and CDR2: SGHTA and FQGNSA. V shed 4 bases and J shed 5 bases, with 11 bases lying between them. In nucleotides, the CDR3 is TGTGCCAGCAGCTCGAAACCACTCGAGACCCAGTACTTC. Translation gives CASSSKPLETQYF.

This chain uses TRBV28 with TRBJ2-5, with 12 bases lining up with TRBD1. CDR1 is MDHEN and CDR2 is SYDVKM in the germline V gene. The CDR3 covers 16 residues. V gave up 3 bases and J gave up 4 bases; unmatched junction bases: 6. The CDR3 DNA follows: TGTGCCAGCAGTTTTATGGGACAGGGGGCTAGAGAGACCCAGTACTTC. This encodes CASSFMGQGARETQYF. Full variable domain (missing parts from reference TRBV28 and TRBJ2-5): DVKVTQSSRYLVKRTGEKVFLECVQDMDHENMFWYRQDPGLGLRLIYFSYDVKMKEKGDIPEGYSVSREKKERFSLILESASTNQTSMYLCASSFMGQGARETQYFGPGTRLLVL.

The gene calls are TRBV3-1 (or the pseudogene TRBV3-2) and TRBJ2-1, with D maybe TRBD1 (6 bases). Trimming shortened V by 6 bases and J by 6 bases, and 18 bases separated the two germline ends. This CDR3 has 15 amino acids. Germline CDR1 reads LGHDT; CDR2 reads YNNKEL (reference sequence). The CDR3 sequence: CASRTGTQTANEQFF. CDR3 DNA: TGTGCCAGCAGGACCGGGACACAAACCGCCAATGAGCAGTTCTTC.

The gene calls are TRBV15 and TRBJ2-1, with TRBD1 matching over 7 bases. The CDR3 sequence is 15 residues long. Trimming cost V 3 bases and J 1 base; bases outside gene matches: 3. Germline V gene sequence: CDR1 LNHNV, CDR2 YYDKDF (reference sequence). The CDR3 is CATSRRQGSYNEQFF. In DNA, the CDR3 is TGTGCCACCAGCAGGAGACAGGGTTCCTACAATGAGCAGTTCTTC. The variable domain in full, with the rest retrieved from reference TRBV15 and TRBJ2-1, is DAMVIQNPRYQVTQFGKPVTLSCSQTLNHNVMYWYQQKSSQAPKLLFHYYDKDFNNEADTPDNFQSRRPNTSFCFLDIRSPGLGDTAMYLCATSRRQGSYNEQFFGPGTRLTVL.

The chain is built from TRBV7-6 and TRBJ1-3; D is unclear. The CDR3 sequence is 15 residues long. Germline CDR1 is SGHVS and CDR2 is FNYEAQ. Between the trimmed V and J ends, which lost 5 bases and 0 bases, there was a span of 11 bases. CDR3 residues: CASSLGWSSGNTIYF. CDR3 DNA: TGTGCCAGCAGCCTCGGATGGAGCTCTGGAAACACCATATATTTT.

V usage is TRBV19 and J usage is TRBJ1-6; no reliable D call. The CDR3 runs 15 residues. Germline assignment: CDR1 LNHDA and CDR2 SQIVND (reference sequence). The germline V and J ends were trimmed by 3 bases and 0 bases, with 6 bases remaining between them. CDR3 bases: TGTGCCAGTAGTATTGGGAGCTCCTATAATTCACCCCTCCACTTT. Residues: CASSIGSSYNSPLHF.

In its sample, this clone was seen a few times. The chain has TRBV7-6 and TRBJ2-1, with 10 bases matching TRBD2. V shed 3 bases and J 12 bases; nucleotides not matched to a gene: 11. Per the germline V gene, CDR1 is SGHVS and CDR2 is FNYEAQ. The CDR3 extends over 15 amino acids. Here the CDR3 reads CASSLSGGALEGQFF. The DNA of the CDR3 is TGTGCCAGCAGCTTGAGCGGGGGGGCCCTCGAGGGGCAGTTCTTC.

This chain uses TRBV29-1 with TRBJ1-1; 9 nucleotides line up with TRBD1. V shed 6 bases, J shed 0 bases, and the junction held 5 bases outside the gene matches. The V gene's germline CDR1 is SQVTM and CDR2 ANQGSEA. The CDR3 sequence is 14 residues long. CDR3 sequence (DNA): TGCAGCGTCAAACAGGGGGCGATGAACACTGAAGCTTTCTTT. The encoded protein is CSVKQGAMNTEAFF. The entire variable domain, with the rest obtained from reference TRBV29-1 and TRBJ1-1, is as follows: SAVISQKPSRDICQRGTSLTIQCQVDSQVTMMFWYRQQPGQSLTLIATANQGSEATYESGFVIDKFPISRPNLTFSTLTVSNMSPEDSSIYLCSVKQGAMNTEAFFGQGTRLTVV.

J is TRBJ2-5 and V is TRBV15; D perhaps matches TRBD1 (6 bases). This CDR3 is 16 amino acids long. Germline V gives CDR1 LNHNV, CDR2 YYDKDF (reference sequence). V lost 0 bases and J 1 base, leaving 12 bases between the germline ends. In nucleotides, the CDR3 is TGTGCCACCAGCAGAGATTTGACAGGAATCCAAGAGACCCAGTACTTC. Translated: CATSRDLTGIQETQYF.

V gene TRBV7-3 combines with J gene TRBJ2-2; possibly TRBD2 for D (5 bases). Trimming removed 2 bases from V and 4 bases from J, with 11 bases in between. In germline, CDR1 is SGHTA, CDR2 FQGTGA. The CDR3 has 15 residues. CDR3 DNA sequence: TGTGCCAGCAGCTTAGAGGGCCCCCTCACCGGGGAGCTGTTTTTT. Amino acid sequence: CASSLEGPLTGELFF.

This clone came up a few times. This chain links TRBV11-2 with TRBJ2-5; 9 bases fit TRBD2. The CDR3 contains 16 residues. Trimming cost V 0 bases and J 6 bases; bases outside gene matches: 8. CDR1 and CDR2 (germline): SGHAT, FQNNGV. CDR3 region: CASSLDRRGGPQTQYF. CDR3 in DNA: TGTGCCAGCAGCTTAGACCGGCGGGGGGGCCCCCAGACCCAGTACTTC. Together with reference TRBV11-2 and TRBJ2-5, the CDR3 gives the full variable domain: EAGVAQSPRYKIIEKRQSVAFWCNPISGHATLYWYQQILGQGPKLLIQFQNNGVVDDSQLPKDRFSAERLKGVDSTLKIQPAKLEDSAVYLCASSLDRRGGPQTQYFGPGTRLLVL.

The V and J genes are TRBV4-3 and TRBJ2-2; the match to TRBD1 covers 11 bases. The CDR3 contains 17 residues. V lost 0 bases and J lost 7; bases outside the gene matches: 7. Per germline, CDR1 LGHNA and CDR2 YSLEER. CDR3 nucleotide sequence: TGCGCCAGCAGCCAAGATCGAGGACAGGGGGCGGGCGGGGAGCTGTTTTTT. Translated: CASSQDRGQGAGGELFF.

The V call is TRBV5-1, the J call TRBJ1-4; 12 positions match TRBD1. CDR3 size: 16 residues. Trimming took 0 bases from V and 7 from J; bases not matched to a gene: 4. CDR1 SGHRS and CDR2 YFSETQ come from the germline V gene. CDR3: CASSLAGTGGFEKLFF. CDR3 bases: TGCGCCAGCAGCTTGGCCGGGACAGGGGGCTTTGAAAAACTGTTTTTT.

This chain joins TRBV19 and TRBJ2-3; the D gene is possibly TRBD2 (6 bases). Trimming left V 7 bases short and J 3 bases short, with 20 bases between. From germline, CDR1 is LNHDA and CDR2 SQIVND (reference sequence). The CDR3 consists of 16 residues. Written as DNA, the CDR3 is TGTGCCAGTACGGAGGGCGGGCCCTTAGGGACAGATACGCAGTATTTT. Encoded protein: CASTEGGPLGTDTQYF.

The chain uses TRBV2 and TRBJ1-3; D uncertain. V was clipped by 6 bases and J by 3 bases, with 21 bases between them. The CDR3 has 17 residues. CDR1 and CDR2 from the germline V gene are SNHLY and FYNNEI. The CDR3 region has the DNA TGTGCCAGCAGAGCGAGGAGCCTGTCCATGGGTGGAAACACCATATATTTT. Protein: CASRARSLSMGGNTIYF.

The rearrangement joins TRBV11-3 to TRBJ2-3; TRBD2 aligns across 8 bases. CDR1 and CDR2 from the germline V gene are SGHNT and YENEEA. V shed 5 bases, J shed 1 base, and the junction held 5 bases outside the gene matches. This CDR3 has 15 residues. The chain's CDR3 is CASSQGLDRTDTQYF. CDR3 nucleotide sequence: TGTGCCAGCAGCCAGGGACTAGACCGCACAGATACGCAGTATTTT.

The CDR3 DNA is TGTTCGTCGGGACTAGGATCCGATACGCAGTATTTT. Protein sequence: CSSGLGSDTQYF. J is TRBJ2-3 and V is TRBV28; 8 bases are shared with TRBD2. There are 12 residues in the CDR3. Germline V gene sequence: CDR1 MDHEN, CDR2 SYDVKM.

This chain joins TRBV9 and TRBJ2-3; 14 nucleotides align to TRBD2. The V gene's germline CDR1 is SGDLS and CDR2 YYNGEE. Trimming took 0 bases from V and 2 from J; bases not matched to a gene: 8. CDR3 length: 19 residues. The CDR3 DNA reads as TGTGCCAGCAGCGTAGACTCCGGACTAGCGGGGGGCTCCACAGATACGCAGTATTTT. It yields the protein CASSVDSGLAGGSTDTQYF.

V and J are TRBV5-8 and TRBJ1-3; D gene unclear. This CDR3 has 18 residues. The germline V and J ends were trimmed by 4 bases and 0 bases, with 20 bases remaining between them. CDR1 and CDR2 (germline): SGHTS, YDEGEE. CDR3 residues: CASSRRTARLGSGNTIYF. CDR3 DNA: TGTGCCAGCAGCAGACGGACGGCTAGACTAGGCTCTGGAAACACCATATATTTT. The full variable domain, rest sourced from reference TRBV5-8 and TRBJ1-3, is EAGVTQSPTHLIKTRGQQATLRCSPISGHTSVYWYQQALGLGLQFLLWYDEGEERNRGNFPPRFSGRQFPNYSSELNVNALELEDSALYLCASSRRTARLGSGNTIYFGEGSWLTVV.

The chain uses TRBV7-2 and TRBJ2-4; D may be TRBD2 (6 bases). The germline gives CDR1 SGHTA, CDR2 FQGNSA. The ends were cut back, 3 bases at V and 7 bases at J, with 16 bases in the middle. This CDR3 spans 15 amino acids. Written as DNA, the CDR3 is TGTGCCAGCAGCTTTTTCGTCGGGGGTAGGAACATTCAGTACTTC. Protein sequence: CASSFFVGGRNIQYF.

This chain joins TRBV12-3 or TRBV12-4 and TRBJ1-3, with no clear D. The germline V and J ends were trimmed by 4 bases and 3 bases, with 7 bases remaining between them. The CDR3 spans 13 residues. This CDR3 reads CASSSGLGNTIYF. For the CDR3, the DNA is TGTGCCAGCAGTTCAGGACTTGGAAACACCATATATTTT.

This rearrangement joins TRBV6-5 to TRBJ2-1; 9 bases map to TRBD1. This CDR3 has 12 amino acids. With 4 bases clipped from V and 8 bases from J, the junction kept 0 bases outside the gene matches. Germline V CDR1 and CDR2: MNHEY, SVGAGI. CDR3 residues: CASSWTGDEQFF. CDR3 DNA: TGTGCCAGCAGTTGGACAGGGGATGAGCAGTTCTTC.

V gene TRBV11-2 combines with J gene TRBJ2-3, with D unresolved. V lost 1 base and J 4 bases, leaving 12 bases between the germline ends. The CDR3 is 15 residues long. Germline V gene lookup returns CDR1 SGHAT and CDR2 FQNNGV. The CDR3 DNA reads as TGTGCCAGCAGCTTAGGCTATTCGCGCGCAGATACGCAGTATTTT. Translation: CASSLGYSRADTQYF.

This clone was seen more than once but under ten times. The chain employs TRBV9 and TRBJ1-1, with D possibly being TRBD1 (6 bases). Germline V lookup: CDR1 SGDLS, CDR2 YYNGEE. There are 11 residues in the CDR3. The V gene lost 4 bases and the J gene lost 8 bases, with 9 bases spanning the gap. CDR3 bases: TGTGCCAGCAGCAATGGGACAGAAGCTTTCTTT. This codes for CASSNGTEAFF.

The chain carries TRBV7-2 and TRBJ1-4; 8 positions match TRBD1. The CDR3 is 14 residues long. Germline-derived CDR1 and CDR2 are SGHTA and FQGNSA. V was clipped by 0 bases and J by 7 bases; unmatched bases: 1. CDR3 nucleotide sequence: TGTGCCAGCAGCTTAGCCACAGGGGGTGAAAAACTGTTTTTT. It translates to CASSLATGGEKLFF.